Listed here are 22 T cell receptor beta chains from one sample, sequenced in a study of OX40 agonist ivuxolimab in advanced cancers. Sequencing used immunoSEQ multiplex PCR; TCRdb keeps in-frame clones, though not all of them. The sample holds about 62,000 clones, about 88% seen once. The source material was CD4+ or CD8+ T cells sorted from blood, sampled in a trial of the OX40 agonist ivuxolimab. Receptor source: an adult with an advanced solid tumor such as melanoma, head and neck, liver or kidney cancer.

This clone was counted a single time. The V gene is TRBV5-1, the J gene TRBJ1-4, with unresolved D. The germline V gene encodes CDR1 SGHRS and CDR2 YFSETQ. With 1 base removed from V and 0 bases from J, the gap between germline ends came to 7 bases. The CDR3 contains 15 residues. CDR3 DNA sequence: TGCGCCAGCAGCTTGAGTAGTGCAACTAATGAAAAACTGTTTTTT. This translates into CASSLSSATNEKLFF. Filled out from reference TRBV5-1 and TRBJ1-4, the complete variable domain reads KAGVTQTPRYLIKTRGQQVTLSCSPISGHRSVSWYQQTPGQGLQFLFEYFSETQRNKGNFPGRFSGRQFSNSRSEMNVSTLELGDSALYLCASSLSSATNEKLFFGSGTQLSVL.

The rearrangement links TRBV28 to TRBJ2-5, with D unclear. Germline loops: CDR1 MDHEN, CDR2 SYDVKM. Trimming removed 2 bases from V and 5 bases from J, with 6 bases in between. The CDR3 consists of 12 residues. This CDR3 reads CASSLMRETQYF. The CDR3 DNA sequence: TGTGCCAGCAGTTTAATGCGGGAGACCCAGTACTTC.

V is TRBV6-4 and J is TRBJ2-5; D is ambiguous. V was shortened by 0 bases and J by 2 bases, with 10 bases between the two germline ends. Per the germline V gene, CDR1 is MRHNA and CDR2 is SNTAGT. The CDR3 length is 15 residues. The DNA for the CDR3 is TGTGCCAGCAGTGACTCGGGCGGTTGGCAAGAGACCCAGTACTTC. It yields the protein CASSDSGGWQETQYF.

The CDR3 DNA reads as TGTGCCAGCAGCGTAAGTGCTAGCGGGAGGGTTAATGAGCAGTTCTTC. Residues: CASSVSASGRVNEQFF. The chain uses TRBV9 and TRBJ2-1; 12 nucleotides agree with TRBD2. V lost 1 base to trimming and J lost 7 bases; unmatched junction nucleotides: 6. This CDR3 has 16 amino acids. Germline CDR1 reads SGDLS; CDR2 reads YYNGEE.

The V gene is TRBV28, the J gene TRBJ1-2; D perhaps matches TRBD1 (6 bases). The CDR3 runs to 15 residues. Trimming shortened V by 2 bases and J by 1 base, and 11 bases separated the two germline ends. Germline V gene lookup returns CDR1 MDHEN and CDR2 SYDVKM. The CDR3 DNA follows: TGTGCCAGCAGTTTACCGGACAGTTTTAACTATGGCTACACCTTC. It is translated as CASSLPDSFNYGYTF.

In nucleotides, the CDR3 is TGTGCCAGCAGCTTTGGGGTTTCCTACAATGAGCAGTTCTTC. Protein: CASSFGVSYNEQFF. This chain connects TRBV11-3 to TRBJ2-1; D is ambiguous. Germline V gives CDR1 SGHNT, CDR2 YENEEA. This CDR3 region has 14 residues. The germline V and J ends were trimmed by 3 bases and 1 base, with 7 bases remaining between them.

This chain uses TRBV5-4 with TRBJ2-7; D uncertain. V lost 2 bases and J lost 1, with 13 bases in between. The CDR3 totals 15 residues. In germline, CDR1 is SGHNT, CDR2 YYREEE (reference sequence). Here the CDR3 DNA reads TGTGCCAGCAGCTTTGGTATCGCTCTTTCCTACGAGCAGTACTTC. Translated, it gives CASSFGIALSYEQYF.

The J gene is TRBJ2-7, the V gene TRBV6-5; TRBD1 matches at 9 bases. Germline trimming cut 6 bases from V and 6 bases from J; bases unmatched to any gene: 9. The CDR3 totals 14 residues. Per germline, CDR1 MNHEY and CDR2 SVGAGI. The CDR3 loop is CASRKRDRVSEQYF. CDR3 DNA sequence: TGTGCCAGCAGGAAACGGGACAGGGTCTCCGAGCAGTACTTC.

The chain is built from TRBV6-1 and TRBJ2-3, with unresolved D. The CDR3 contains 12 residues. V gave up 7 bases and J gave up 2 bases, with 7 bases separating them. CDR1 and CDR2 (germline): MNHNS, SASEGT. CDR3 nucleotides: TGTGCCAGCATAGGGATCACAGATACGCAGTATTTT. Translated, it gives CASIGITDTQYF.

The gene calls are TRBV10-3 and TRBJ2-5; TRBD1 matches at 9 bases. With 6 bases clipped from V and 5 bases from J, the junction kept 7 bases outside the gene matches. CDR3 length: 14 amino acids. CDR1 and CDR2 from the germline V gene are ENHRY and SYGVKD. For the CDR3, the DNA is TGTGCCATCAGGAAGGGACAGGGTGTGGAGACCCAGTACTTC. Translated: CAIRKGQGVETQYF.

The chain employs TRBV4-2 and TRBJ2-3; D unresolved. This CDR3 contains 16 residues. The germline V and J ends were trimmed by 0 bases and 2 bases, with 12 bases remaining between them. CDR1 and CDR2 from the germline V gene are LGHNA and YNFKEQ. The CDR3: CASSQELGSVTDTQYF. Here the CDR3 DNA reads TGTGCCAGCAGCCAAGAACTTGGCTCTGTCACAGATACGCAGTATTTT.

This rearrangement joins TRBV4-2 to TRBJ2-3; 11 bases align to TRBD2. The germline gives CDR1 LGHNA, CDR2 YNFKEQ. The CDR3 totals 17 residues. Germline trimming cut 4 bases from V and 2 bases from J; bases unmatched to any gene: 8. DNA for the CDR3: TGTGCCAGCAGCCGCTGGACTAGCGGGTTGAACACAGATACGCAGTATTTT. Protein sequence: CASSRWTSGLNTDTQYF.

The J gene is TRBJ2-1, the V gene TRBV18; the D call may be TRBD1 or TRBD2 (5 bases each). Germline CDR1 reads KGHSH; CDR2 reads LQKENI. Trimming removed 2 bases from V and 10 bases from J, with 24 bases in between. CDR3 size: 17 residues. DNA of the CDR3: TGTGCCAGCTCACCATTCGGCTCGGTCAGTGGGGACGTGGAGCAGTTCTTC. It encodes CASSPFGSVSGDVEQFF.

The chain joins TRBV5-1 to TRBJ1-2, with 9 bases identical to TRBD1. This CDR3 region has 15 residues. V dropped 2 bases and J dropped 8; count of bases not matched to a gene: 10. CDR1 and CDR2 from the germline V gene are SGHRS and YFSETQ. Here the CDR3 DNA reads TGCGCCAGCAGCTTATGGGGACAGGGCACCGACGGCTACACCTTC. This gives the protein CASSLWGQGTDGYTF.

The CDR3 here is CASSRQGGSNQPQHF. As DNA, the CDR3 is TGTGCCAGCAGCCGACAGGGTGGTAGCAATCAGCCCCAGCATTTT. This chain uses TRBV7-8 with TRBJ1-5; 7 bases match TRBD1. The germline V gene encodes CDR1 SGHVS and CDR2 FQNEAQ. Trimming removed 5 bases from V and 0 bases from J; junction bases left unmatched: 4. This CDR3 comprises 15 residues.

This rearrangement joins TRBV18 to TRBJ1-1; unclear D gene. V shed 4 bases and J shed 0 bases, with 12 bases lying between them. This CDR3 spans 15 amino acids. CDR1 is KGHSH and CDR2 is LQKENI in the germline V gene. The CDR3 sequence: CASSLNRDMNTEAFF. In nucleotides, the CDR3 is TGTGCCAGCTCACTTAACAGAGACATGAACACTGAAGCTTTCTTT. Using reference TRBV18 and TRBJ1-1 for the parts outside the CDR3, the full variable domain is NAGVMQNPRHLVRRRGQEARLRCSPMKGHSHVYWYRQLPEEGLKFMVYLQKENIIDESGMPKERFSAEFPKEGPSILRIQQVVRGDSAAYFCASSLNRDMNTEAFFGQGTRLTVV.

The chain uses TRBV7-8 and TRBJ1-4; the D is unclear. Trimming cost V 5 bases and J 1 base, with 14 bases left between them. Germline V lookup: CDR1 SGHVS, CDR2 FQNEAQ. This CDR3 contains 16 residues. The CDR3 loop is CASSLREGLTNEKLFF. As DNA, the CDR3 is TGTGCCAGCAGCCTCCGAGAAGGGTTAACTAATGAAAAACTGTTTTTT. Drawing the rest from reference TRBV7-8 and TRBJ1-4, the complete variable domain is GAGVSQSPRYKVAKRGQDVALRCDPISGHVSLFWYQQALGQGPEFLTYFQNEAQLDKSGLPSDRFFAERPEGSVSTLKIQRTQQEDSAVYLCASSLREGLTNEKLFFGSGTQLSVL.

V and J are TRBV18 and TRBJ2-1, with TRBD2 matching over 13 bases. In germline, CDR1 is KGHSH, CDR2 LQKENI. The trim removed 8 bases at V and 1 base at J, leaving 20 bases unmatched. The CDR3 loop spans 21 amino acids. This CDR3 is CASQTFGLAGVHGSSYNEQFF. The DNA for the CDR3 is TGTGCCAGCCAAACATTCGGACTAGCGGGAGTCCATGGGAGTTCCTACAATGAGCAGTTCTTC.

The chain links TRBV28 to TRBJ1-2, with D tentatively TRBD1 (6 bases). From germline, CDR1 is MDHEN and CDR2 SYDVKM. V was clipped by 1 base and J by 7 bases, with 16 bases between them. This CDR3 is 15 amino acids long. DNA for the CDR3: TGTGCCAGCAGTTTATCCGGGACAAGCAAGAGTGGCTACACCTTC. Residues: CASSLSGTSKSGYTF.

CDR3 nucleotides: TGTGCCAGCAGTTTGGCCGGGGGAGGTCTCACCGGGGAGCTGTTTTTT. Translation: CASSLAGGGLTGELFF. V and J are TRBV27 and TRBJ2-2; tentative D call: TRBD2 (6 bases). The CDR3 contains 16 residues. The germline V gene encodes CDR1 MNHEY and CDR2 SMNVEV (reference sequence). V lost 3 bases, J lost 4 bases, and 15 bases lay in between.

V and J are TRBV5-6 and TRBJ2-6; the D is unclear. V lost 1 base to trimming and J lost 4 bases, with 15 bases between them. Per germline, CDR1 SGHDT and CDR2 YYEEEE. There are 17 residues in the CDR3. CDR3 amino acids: CASSLQALSSGANVLTF. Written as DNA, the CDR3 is TGTGCCAGCAGCTTGCAAGCTCTTTCATCGGGGGCCAACGTCCTGACTTTC. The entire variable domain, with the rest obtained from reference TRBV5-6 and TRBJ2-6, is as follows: DAGVTQSPTHLIKTRGQQVTLRCSPKSGHDTVSWYQQALGQGPQFIFQYYEEEERQRGNFPDRFSGHQFPNYSSELNVNALLLGDSALYLCASSLQALSSGANVLTFGAGSRLTVL.

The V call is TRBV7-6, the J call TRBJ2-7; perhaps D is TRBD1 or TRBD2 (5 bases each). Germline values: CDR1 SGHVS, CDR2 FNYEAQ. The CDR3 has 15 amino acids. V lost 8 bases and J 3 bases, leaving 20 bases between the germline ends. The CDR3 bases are TGTGCCAGCCGTGAGGGGCCGGGAAGCTTCTACGAGCAGTACTTC. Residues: CASREGPGSFYEQYF.